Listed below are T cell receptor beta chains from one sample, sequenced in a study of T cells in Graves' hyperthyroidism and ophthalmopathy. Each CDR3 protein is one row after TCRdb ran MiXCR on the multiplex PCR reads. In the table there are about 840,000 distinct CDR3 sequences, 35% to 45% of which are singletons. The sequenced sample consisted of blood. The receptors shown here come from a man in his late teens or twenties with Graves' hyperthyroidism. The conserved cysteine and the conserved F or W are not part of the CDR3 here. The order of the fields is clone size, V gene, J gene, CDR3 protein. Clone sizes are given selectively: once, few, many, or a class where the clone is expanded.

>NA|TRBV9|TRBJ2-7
ASSFALGFRDSAPLEQY
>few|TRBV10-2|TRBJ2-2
ASRGEASGTGELF
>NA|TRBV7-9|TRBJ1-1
ASSQAGAAEAF
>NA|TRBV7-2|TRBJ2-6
ASRSPKGSGANVLT
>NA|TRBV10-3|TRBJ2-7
AISERQAFYEQY
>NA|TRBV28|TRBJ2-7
ASSILGIVGLATMRPYEQY
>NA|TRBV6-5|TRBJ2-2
ASSYGPGSSGELF
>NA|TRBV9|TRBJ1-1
ASICMEGAF
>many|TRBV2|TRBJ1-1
ASSSGRRDTEAF
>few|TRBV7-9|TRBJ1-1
ASSPILFSTGTEAF
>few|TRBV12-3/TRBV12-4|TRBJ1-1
ASSFVLQGDTEAF
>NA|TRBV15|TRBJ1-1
ATSPRTEAF
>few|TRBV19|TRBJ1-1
ASSSPGDYGTEAF
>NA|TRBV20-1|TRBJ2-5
GASEALMLETQY
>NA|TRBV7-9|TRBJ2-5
ASSLGFRSPGGTQY
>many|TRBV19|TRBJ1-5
ASSIVLDSNQPQH
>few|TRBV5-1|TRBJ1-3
ASSLGSGDRDTIY